This T cell receptor beta chain was sequenced for a study of Ad26.COV2.S vaccination and SARS-CoV-2 variants. At the level of the study: Recipients of Ad26.COV2.S got it intramuscularly, once or twice 56 days apart. Study-wide points: Breadth measured for non-spike TCRs was similar across vaccine and placebo recipients. Marked by substantial breadth, spike-specific CD8+ and CD4+ T cell responses were reportedly seen after vaccination.

Per the germline V gene, CDR1 is KGHSH and CDR2 is LQKENI. With 0 bases clipped from V and 4 bases from J, the junction kept 1 base outside the gene matches. This CDR3 comprises 15 residues. About this clone: Its antigen is unknown. The sample contains more than one DNA sequence encoding this CDR3.

Data came from immunoSEQ multiplex PCR; TCRdb stores just in-frame clones and leaves some out. This table holds roughly 460,000 clones, 80% to 90% found once. The treatment was: around 19 received Ad26.COV2.S at low or high dose, single or two shots; several received placebo; per-sample allocation not given. On day 63 after the first injection, vaccine and placebo recipients gave samples. Boston provided a donor who was an adult aged 18-55 years. This rearrangement joins TRBV18 to TRBJ2-1, with 9 nucleotides matching TRBD1. Sequencing was performed on peripheral blood, taken in a trial of Ad26.COV2.S vaccine versus placebo. The origin of this receptor is a person between 18 and 59 years old who received the Ad26.COV2.S COVID-19 vaccine or a placebo. The CDR3 protein is CASSPPGQGYNEQFF. The CDR3 bases are TGTGCCAGCTCACCACCGGGACAGGGATACAATGAGCAGTTCTTC.